This T cell receptor beta chain was identified in a study of tumor-infiltrating lymphocytes in localized non-small cell lung cancer. This clone came up a few times. Measured with immunoSEQ multiplex PCR; TCRdb has only the in-frame clones, and not every one. The table records about 15,000 clones, approximately 70% of them present only once. Germline values: CDR1 MDHEN, CDR2 SYDVKM. CDR3 length: 16 amino acids. With V trimmed by 5 bases and J by 9 bases, 14 bases remained unmatched. The receptor was isolated from a human donor with non-small cell lung cancer. The sample was lung tumor tissue. V usage is TRBV28 and J usage is TRBJ2-5, with 11 bases identical to TRBD2. The CDR3 DNA reads as TGTGCCAGCAGTCCCGGGACTAGCGGCCGACTAGGTGCCCAGTACTTC. Its protein is CASSPGTSGRLGAQYF. Full variable domain (rest looked up from reference TRBV28 and TRBJ2-5): DVKVTQSSRYLVKRTGEKVFLECVQDMDHENMFWYRQDPGLGLRLIYFSYDVKMKEKGDIPEGYSVSREKKERFSLILESASTNQTSMYLCASSPGTSGRLGAQYFGPGTRLLVL.